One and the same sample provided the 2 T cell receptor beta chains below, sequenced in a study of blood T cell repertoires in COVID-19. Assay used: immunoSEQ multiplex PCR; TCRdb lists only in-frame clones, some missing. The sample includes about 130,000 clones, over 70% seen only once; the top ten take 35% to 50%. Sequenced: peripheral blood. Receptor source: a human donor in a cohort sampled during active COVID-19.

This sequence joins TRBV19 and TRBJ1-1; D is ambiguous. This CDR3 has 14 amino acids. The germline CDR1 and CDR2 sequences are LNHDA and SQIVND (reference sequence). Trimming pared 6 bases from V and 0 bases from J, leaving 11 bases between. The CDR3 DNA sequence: TGTGCCAGTAGAGTCGGGTCGCTGAACACTGAAGCTTTCTTT. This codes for CASRVGSLNTEAFF.

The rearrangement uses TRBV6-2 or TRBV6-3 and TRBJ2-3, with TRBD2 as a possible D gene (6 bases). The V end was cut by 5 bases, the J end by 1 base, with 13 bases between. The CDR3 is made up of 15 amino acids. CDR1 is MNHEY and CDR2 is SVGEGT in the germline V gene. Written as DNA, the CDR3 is TGTGCCAGCAGTGATAGCGGCCTTGGCACAGATACGCAGTATTTT. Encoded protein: CASSDSGLGTDTQYF.